The clone carrying this T cell receptor (beta chain) was detected only a few times. Its antigen is unknown. Sequencing ends 3 residues short of the CDR3 end; the germline J gene provides the rest. The length of the CDR3 is 15 residues. The V gene end was trimmed by 6 bases and the J gene end by 3 bases; junction bases not matched to a gene: 9. The germline V gene has CDR1 KGHSH and CDR2 LQKENI. CVID and control samples used equivalent genomic DNA input. Profiling relied on immunoSEQ multiplex PCR, and the TCRdb table lists in-frame clones only, not all of them. The sample includes 35,000 to 50,000 clones, none of them occurring once. Heparinized whole blood, roughly 4.5 to 8 ml, came from each donor. These data are taken from a study of T cell clonality in common variable immunodeficiency. The study, taken as a whole, reports: Common variable immunodeficiency TCR beta sequences reportedly had fewer deletions and N-nucleotide insertions. CVID subjects shared fewer TCRbeta clones than healthy controls did.

This TCR derives from a person aged 18 to 75 in good health. The rearrangement uses TRBV18 and TRBJ2-3; TRBD2 matches 7 bases. The specimen sequenced was peripheral blood mononuclear cells. The CDR3 here is CASSPLVGGTDTQYF. The DNA read from the CDR3 is TGTGCCAGCTCCCCCCTAGTCGGGGGGACAGATACG.